The text below deals with one T cell receptor beta chain. The sample originates from a study of beta chain features in type 1 diabetes. Every isolated RNA sample was fully reverse transcribed, so sequencing captured expressed TCRB transcripts. The data were produced by immunoSEQ multiplex PCR, yet TCRdb's version contains in-frame clones alone and is incomplete. The sample has about 140,000 clones; less than 10% are singletons. Averaging around 110 mL, one heparinised blood draw came from each individual donor. Sorting with CD45RO/CCR7/CD25/CD127/CD95/CD27 yielded naive, central memory, regulatory and stem-like memory CD4+ cells. Over 95% purity was reached by all sorted populations. The sample was central memory CD4+ T cells from blood. The receptor was derived from a woman in her 40s in good health.

This CDR3 is CAITNTGGSGNTIYF. The CDR3 DNA reads as TGTGCCATCACCAATACAGGGGGCTCTGGAAACACCATATATTTT. The chain employs TRBV10-3 and TRBJ1-3; 8 nucleotides line up with TRBD1. This CDR3 is 15 amino acids long. Germline loops: CDR1 ENHRY, CDR2 SYGVKD. V lost 7 bases to trimming and J lost 0 bases; unmatched junction nucleotides: 5.